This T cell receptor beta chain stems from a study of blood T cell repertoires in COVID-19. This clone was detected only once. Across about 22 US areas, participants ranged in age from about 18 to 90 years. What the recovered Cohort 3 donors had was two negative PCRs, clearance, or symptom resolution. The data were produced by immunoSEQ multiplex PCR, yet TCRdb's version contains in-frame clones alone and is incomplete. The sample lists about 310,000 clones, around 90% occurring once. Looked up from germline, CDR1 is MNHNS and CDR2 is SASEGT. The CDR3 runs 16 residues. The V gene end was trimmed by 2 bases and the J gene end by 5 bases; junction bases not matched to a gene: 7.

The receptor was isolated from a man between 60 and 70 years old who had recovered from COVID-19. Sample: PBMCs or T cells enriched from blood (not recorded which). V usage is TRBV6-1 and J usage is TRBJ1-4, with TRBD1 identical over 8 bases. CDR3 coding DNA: TGTGCCAGCAGTGAAAGCAGGGGGCGCTTCAATGAAAAACTGTTTTTT. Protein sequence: CASSESRGRFNEKLFF.